The clone carrying this T cell receptor (beta chain) was seen just once. Its cognate antigen is unknown. This record belongs to a study of blood T cells in healthy people across ages. Study at large: The template switching approach captured approximately one barcoded beta molecule for every two T cells. Whole-study results and caveats: Diversity figures derived from one million T cells were judged to underestimate the true value.

Trimming pared 3 bases from V and 1 base from J, leaving 15 bases between. The CDR3 contains 16 residues. Combining a sample-barcoded 5' primer with a J-beta primer mix, a second PCR ran for roughly 7 to 12 cycles. TCRdb reprocessed the 5' RACE reads via MiXCR and lists one record per CDR3 protein. The table lists roughly 800,000 distinct CDR3 sequences, more than 45% of them singletons. Peripheral blood, 9.5 to 10 milliliters per donor, was collected. Material for sequencing was blood. The rearrangement uses TRBV12-3 or TRBV12-4 and TRBJ1-2; tentative D call: TRBD1 (5 bases). This sequence was found in a man younger than 45 in good health. The CDR3 region is CASSFGGAGLNYGYTF. CDR3 coding DNA: TGTGCCAGCAGTTTTGGTGGGGCAGGACTTAACTATGGCTACACCTTC.